Listed below are T cell receptor beta chains from one sample, sequenced in a study of monozygotic twins with inflammatory bowel disease. Reanalyzing the 5' RACE reads, TCRdb keeps one entry per CDR3 protein, without DNA. This listing includes just over 300,000 distinct CDR3 sequences. The sequencing sample was made of blood. These receptors came from a human donor with ulcerative colitis or Crohn's disease, or a healthy co-twin of an affected twin (not recorded which). Each CDR3 is given with its conserved first and last residue.

19	TRBV12-3/TRBV12-4	TRBJ1-5	CASSLGEQESDHSNQPQHF
12	TRBV7-2	TRBJ2-7	CASSRDRDEQYF
18	TRBV5-1	TRBJ1-1	CASKNDGQGGSYSTEAFF
15	TRBV29-1	TRBJ2-1	CSVEWRVKVGNEQFF
14	TRBV15	TRBJ2-1	CATSREPLGDEQFF
15	TRBV10-3	TRBJ2-1	CATTRTSGKVNEQFF
12	TRBV15	TRBJ2-1	CATRNVRNEQFF
13	TRBV12-3/TRBV12-4	TRBJ2-7	CASSWDSSYEQYF
14	TRBV5-1	TRBJ2-3	CASSLAAGSDTQYF
13	TRBV18	TRBJ2-7	CATSLGSSYEQYF
12	TRBV27	TRBJ2-2	CASQKYTGELFF
16	TRBV10-1	TRBJ2-3	CASSDPLAGGTDTQYF
15	TRBV7-9	TRBJ2-2	CASSLGLAGPGELFF
15	TRBV14	TRBJ1-2	CASRPTGYWDYGYTF
15	TRBV27	TRBJ1-3	CASRTSGAPGNTIYF
11	TRBV6-2/TRBV6-3	TRBJ1-1	CASKRATEAFF
14	TRBV12-3/TRBV12-4	TRBJ1-5	CASSFGYRGQPQHF
12	TRBV20-1	TRBJ1-5	CSAEGHDQPQHF
13	TRBV6-1	TRBJ1-2	CASRDRGERGYTF
16	TRBV6-2/TRBV6-3	TRBJ2-3	CASSYNVRDHTDTQYF
17	TRBV7-9	TRBJ2-5	CASSSRIVGGTQETQYF
11	TRBV2	TRBJ2-2	CASKRSGQLFF
13	TRBV27	TRBJ1-5	CASSLTLVQPQHF
12	TRBV12-3/TRBV12-4	TRBJ2-1	CASSTGSHEQFF
12	TRBV6-2/TRBV6-3	TRBJ2-7	CASSFPAYEQYF
13	TRBV6-2/TRBV6-3	TRBJ1-1	CASVNPPKDSAFF
14	TRBV24-1	TRBJ2-1	CATARAGTYNEQFF
17	TRBV4-3	TRBJ2-7	CASSRETLGRYTREQYF
15	TRBV5-1	TRBJ2-7	CASSLEGEPFYEQYF
20	TRBV20-1	TRBJ2-6	CSARKTGGLGLLSGANVLTF
15	TRBV7-2	TRBJ2-7	CASSPTSGDNYEQYF
14	TRBV5-1	TRBJ2-7	CASSYSDLSYEQYF
13	TRBV6-2/TRBV6-3	TRBJ1-5	CASSYRRAQPQHF
14	TRBV5-1	TRBJ2-5	CASSYGDNQETQYF
14	TRBV30	TRBJ2-3	CACTAGGFTDTQYF
12	TRBV12-3/TRBV12-4	TRBJ2-1	CASRGPAYEQFF
11	TRBV28	TRBJ2-3	CATAWADTQYF
14	TRBV4-1	TRBJ1-1	CASSQDLTWGEAFF
13	TRBV20-1	TRBJ2-1	CSAREGQNNEQFF
19	TRBV11-3	TRBJ2-3	CASSLESGLAGARTDTQYF
14	TRBV7-9	TRBJ2-7	CASSFSTLSYEQYF
18	TRBV5-1	TRBJ2-1	CASSPGTSGSLRYNEQFF
16	TRBV4-2	TRBJ1-1	CASSRVEGSGRTEAFF
13	TRBV6-2/TRBV6-3	TRBJ1-5	CASSPRTGQPQHF
12	TRBV20-1	TRBJ2-5	CSVFGPGETQYF
14	TRBV28	TRBJ1-1	CASRFDSLNTEAFF
13	TRBV7-9	TRBJ2-1	CASSPRHPNEQFF
12	TRBV6-5	TRBJ2-3	CASSYGSDTQYF
16	TRBV7-9	TRBJ2-3	CASSPLGRVSTDTQYF
13	TRBV20-1	TRBJ2-5	CSAKVPGAQTQYF
16	TRBV4-3	TRBJ2-7	CASSQVLLAGASEQYF